In its sample, the clone carrying this T cell receptor (beta chain) was seen a few times. Each CDR3 protein gets one entry after TCRdb re-called the 5' RACE reads with MiXCR. The sample lists around 130,000 distinct CDR3 sequences; about 17% were seen once. The sample is drawn from a study of T-cell memory formation after mild COVID-19. Germline-derived CDR1 and CDR2 are SGHRS and YFSETQ. The trim removed 4 bases at V and 7 bases at J, leaving 13 bases unmatched. This CDR3 has 16 amino acids. Sequencing was performed on PBMCs or a T cell subset sorted from them (not recorded which). This chain connects TRBV5-1 to TRBJ2-2, with TRBD2 identical over 7 bases. The receptor comes from a young man who had mild COVID-19 (a few samples of this study predate the infection). Cell type and time point are not known. The CDR3 loop reads CASSPLPTAGVGELFF. In nucleotides, the CDR3 is TGCGCCAGCAGCCCCCTTCCTACGGCGGGAGTCGGGGAGCTGTTTTTT.